This TCR beta chain was identified during a study of blood T cell repertoires in COVID-19. Study background: COVID-19 samples from acute and convalescent phases originated in the United States, Italy and Spain. T cells, B-cell-depleted T cells, or PBMCs provided the cDNA or gDNA that served as material.

As processed by the authors: Amplified reference gene primers provided the basis for estimating nucleated cell counts. The protocol was immunoSEQ multiplex PCR, while the TCRdb copy is restricted to in-frame clones and leaves out a portion. The DNA was the basis for D and trimming; V, J and clone size are from that table. The sample shows over 150,000 clones, 76% of them seen only once. The trim removed 6 bases at V and 8 bases at J, leaving 2 bases unmatched. The CDR3 runs to 12 residues. Germline-derived CDR1 and CDR2 are SNHLY and FYNNEI. This sequence originates from a woman aged 80 or over with acute or convalescent COVID-19. Sequencing was carried out using peripheral blood. The genes are TRBV2 and TRBJ2-2; TRBD1 matches 8 bases. DNA for the CDR3: TGTGCCAGCAGACAGGGGGTGGGGGAGCTGTTTTTT. Its translation: CASRQGVGELFF.